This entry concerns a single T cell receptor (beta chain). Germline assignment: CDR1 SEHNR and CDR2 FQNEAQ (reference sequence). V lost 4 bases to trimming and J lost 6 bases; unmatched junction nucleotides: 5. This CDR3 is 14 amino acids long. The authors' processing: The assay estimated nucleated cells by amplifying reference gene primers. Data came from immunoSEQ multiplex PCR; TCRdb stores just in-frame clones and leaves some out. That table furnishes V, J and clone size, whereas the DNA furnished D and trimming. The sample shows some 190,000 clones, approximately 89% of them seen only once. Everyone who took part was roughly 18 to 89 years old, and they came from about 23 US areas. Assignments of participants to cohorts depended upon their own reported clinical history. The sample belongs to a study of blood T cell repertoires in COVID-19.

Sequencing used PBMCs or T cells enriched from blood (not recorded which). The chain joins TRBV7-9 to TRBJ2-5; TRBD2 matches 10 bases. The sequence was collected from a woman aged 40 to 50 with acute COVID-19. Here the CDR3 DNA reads TGTGCCAGCAGCTCAGCGGGGGGGCTTCAGACCCAGTACTTC. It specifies CASSSAGGLQTQYF.